This T cell receptor (beta chain) was captured by sequencing in a study of T cells after yellow fever vaccination. TCRdb reprocessed the 5' RACE reads via MiXCR and lists one record per CDR3 protein. The table shows some 420,000 distinct CDR3 sequences, with 18% occurring only once. V lost 6 bases and J 8 bases, leaving 9 bases between the germline ends. Germline-derived CDR1 and CDR2 are KGHDR and SFDVKD. This CDR3 spans 11 amino acids. With respect to this clonotype: Its antigen is undetermined.

Whole-study findings and limits: Clones that expanded after primary vaccination mostly reappeared after the booster (96% CD4, 75% to 90% CD8). The bulk population could contribute abundant contaminating clonotypes to FACS-sorted repertoires. Weaker overall, the secondary response nonetheless peaked faster (day 5 versus 15).

The rearrangement uses TRBV24-1 and TRBJ1-2, with TRBD1 as a possible D gene (5 bases). The receptor comes from a man aged 18 to 35 who received the YFV17D yellow fever vaccine. The sample was PBMCs, taken before the yellow fever booster vaccination. Here the CDR3 reads CATSRGEGYTF. The CDR3 DNA sequence: TGTGCCACCAGTCGAGGGGAGGGCTACACCTTC.